One sample yielded the 20 T cell receptor beta chains listed below, sequenced in a study of cytomegalovirus exposure and HLA in healthy donors. Both 60 Vbeta primers and 13 Jbeta primers went into the PCR. The data were produced by immunoSEQ multiplex PCR, yet TCRdb's version contains in-frame clones alone and is incomplete. The sample lists approximately 140,000 clones, roughly 73% occurring once. Material: PBMCs. These receptor sequences come from a woman between 40 and 50 years old in good health and CMV-seronegative.

The chain carries TRBV18 and TRBJ2-7, with 7 bases aligning to TRBD1. Germline-derived CDR1 and CDR2 are KGHSH and LQKENI. V dropped 3 bases and J dropped 2; count of bases not matched to a gene: 1. This CDR3 contains 13 residues. The CDR3 loop is CASSPTGTYEQYF. The DNA of the CDR3 is TGTGCCAGCTCACCGACAGGGACCTACGAGCAGTACTTC.

The V gene is TRBV18, the J gene TRBJ2-1; TRBD2 agrees at 10 bases. The CDR3 contains 14 residues. The J segment lost 5 bases and the V segment lost 4 bases, leaving 2 bases of the junction unmatched. Germline CDR1 reads KGHSH; CDR2 reads LQKENI. In DNA, the CDR3 is TGTGCCAGCTCACGGAGCGGGGGGGACAATGAGCAGTTCTTC. This codes for CASSRSGGDNEQFF. The full variable domain, in which reference TRBV18 and TRBJ2-1 provide the parts outside the CDR3, is NAGVMQNPRHLVRRRGQEARLRCSPMKGHSHVYWYRQLPEEGLKFMVYLQKENIIDESGMPKERFSAEFPKEGPSILRIQQVVRGDSAAYFCASSRSGGDNEQFFGPGTRLTVL.

The J gene is TRBJ2-5, the V gene TRBV15, with 8 bases that match TRBD2. There are 18 residues in the CDR3. Trimming removed 0 bases from V and 1 base from J; junction bases left unmatched: 10. Germline-derived CDR1 and CDR2 are LNHNV and YYDKDF (reference sequence). The CDR3 DNA follows: TGTGCCACCAGCAGAGATCGTGGGCGGGGGGCCACCCAAGAGACCCAGTACTTC. This sequence encodes CATSRDRGRGATQETQYF. The whole variable domain, filled in from reference TRBV15 and TRBJ2-5, reads DAMVIQNPRYQVTQFGKPVTLSCSQTLNHNVMYWYQQKSSQAPKLLFHYYDKDFNNEADTPDNFQSRRPNTSFCFLDIRSPGLGDTAMYLCATSRDRGRGATQETQYFGPGTRLLVL.

The chain employs TRBV11-3 and TRBJ2-1; TRBD2 matches 8 bases. CDR3 length equals 15 residues. Trimming removed 2 bases from V and 5 bases from J; junction bases left unmatched: 5. Germline V CDR1 and CDR2: SGHNT, YENEEA. As DNA, the CDR3 is TGTGCCAGCAGCTTAAGTAGCGGGGCCAACAATGAGCAGTTCTTC. Amino acids: CASSLSSGANNEQFF. Drawing the rest from reference TRBV11-3 and TRBJ2-1, the complete variable domain is EAGVVQSPRYKIIEKKQPVAFWCNPISGHNTLYWYLQNLGQGPELLIRYENEEAVDDSQLPKDRFSAERLKGVDSTLKIQPAELGDSAVYLCASSLSSGANNEQFFGPGTRLTVL.

V gene TRBV4-1 combines with J gene TRBJ1-2; D remains ambiguous. Trimming took off 2 bases at V and 4 bases at J, with 8 bases between the two ends. This CDR3 is built from 13 residues. CDR1 MGHRA and CDR2 YSYEKL come from the germline V gene. The CDR3 DNA follows: TGCGCCAGCAGCCAATTATTTCGCTATGGCTACACCTTC. This gives the protein CASSQLFRYGYTF.

The chain has TRBV29-1 and TRBJ1-1, with 7 bases fitting TRBD1. Germline CDR1 SQVTM, CDR2 ANQGSEA. The CDR3 is made up of 13 amino acids. V lost 7 bases, J lost 1 base, and 6 bases stayed unmatched. The CDR3 spells CSGTTGTNTEAFF. The CDR3 coding sequence is TGCAGCGGCACGACAGGGACGAACACTGAAGCTTTCTTT.

The rearrangement uses TRBV29-1 and TRBJ2-5; 8 nucleotides line up with TRBD2. There are 13 residues in the CDR3. The V gene end was trimmed by 4 bases and the J gene end by 5 bases; junction bases not matched to a gene: 6. CDR1 is SQVTM, CDR2 ANQGSEA, per germline. Here the CDR3 reads CSVAGGVGETQYF. CDR3 DNA: TGCAGCGTTGCCGGGGGGGTTGGGGAGACCCAGTACTTC.

The rearrangement links TRBV10-2 to TRBJ2-7; possibly TRBD1 for D (5 bases). The CDR3 spans 12 residues. The V end lost 3 bases, the J end lost 6 bases, and 9 bases lay between the germline ends. The germline V gene encodes CDR1 WSHSY and CDR2 SAAADI. For the CDR3, the DNA is TGCGCCAGCAGTGATGTGGGGCGCGAGCAGTACTTC. Encoded protein: CASSDVGREQYF.

The chain recombines TRBV27 with TRBJ1-3; D perhaps matches TRBD1 (6 bases). Germline V gene sequence: CDR1 MNHEY, CDR2 SMNVEV (reference sequence). Trimming took off 5 bases at V and 0 bases at J, with 8 bases between the two ends. The CDR3 is 14 residues long. CDR3 nucleotides: TGTGCCAGCAGTCCAGGGGTCTCTGGAAACACCATATATTTT. Its protein product is CASSPGVSGNTIYF.

V is TRBV5-6 and J is TRBJ2-7, with TRBD2 identical over 10 bases. Per germline, CDR1 SGHDT and CDR2 YYEEEE. The V segment lost 4 bases and the J segment 0 bases; nucleotides outside the gene matches: 4. The CDR3 sequence is 15 residues long. The CDR3 nucleotides are TGTGCCAGCAGCGATAGCGGGGGGAGCTCCTACGAGCAGTACGTC. Amino acid sequence: CASSDSGGSSYEQYV.

This clone has a handful of counts. The chain combines TRBV4-1 with TRBJ2-1, with 8 bases fitting TRBD2. Trimming at V came to 1 base and at J to 5 bases, leaving 7 bases not matched to a gene. The CDR3 totals 16 residues. Germline V gene sequence: CDR1 MGHRA, CDR2 YSYEKL. The CDR3 DNA follows: TGCGCCAGCAGCCAAGTCGACGGGAGGGTAGACAATGAGCAGTTCTTC. Translating it yields CASSQVDGRVDNEQFF.

The gene calls are TRBV29-1 and TRBJ1-5; the D gene is possibly TRBD1 (6 bases). The germline gives CDR1 SQVTM, CDR2 ANQGSEA. This CDR3 has 12 residues. V lost 3 bases, J lost 6 bases, and 9 bases lay in between. Here the CDR3 DNA reads TGCAGCGTTGAGACACAGGGTCAGCCCCAGCATTTT. It specifies CSVETQGQPQHF.

V gene TRBV28 combines with J gene TRBJ2-6, with a weak D call TRBD2 (6 bases). Germline-derived CDR1 and CDR2 are MDHEN and SYDVKM. CDR3 length: 15 residues. Trimming removed 5 bases from V and 2 bases from J, with 10 bases in between. The CDR3: CASSPGGTGANVLTF. The CDR3 coding sequence is TGTGCCAGCAGTCCCGGGGGAACTGGGGCCAACGTCCTGACTTTC.

This chain uses TRBV4-2 with TRBJ1-5, with D unresolved. The CDR3 length is 13 residues. Germline V gene sequence: CDR1 LGHNA, CDR2 YNFKEQ. Trimming removed 0 bases at V and 3 bases at J, with 3 bases between. CDR3 sequence: CASSQDINQPQHF. The CDR3 DNA reads as TGTGCCAGCAGCCAAGATATCAATCAGCCCCAGCATTTT.

The chain uses TRBV7-9 and TRBJ1-2; D may be TRBD1 (6 bases). V lost 5 bases, J lost 8 bases, and 15 bases lay in between. The CDR3 contains 13 residues. Germline assignment: CDR1 SEHNR and CDR2 FQNEAQ (reference sequence). The CDR3 region is CASSVQGPGGYTF. Written as DNA, the CDR3 is TGTGCCAGCAGCGTACAGGGCCCGGGGGGCTACACCTTC.

This chain uses TRBV5-6 with TRBJ1-1; TRBD1 agrees at 8 bases. The CDR3 is 13 amino acids. Unmatched junction bases numbered 10, after V lost 5 bases and J lost 10 bases. Germline CDR1 and CDR2: SGHDT and YYEEEE. CDR3 nucleotide sequence: TGTGCCAGCAGTACCGGGACAGGCAATTCAGCTTTCTTT. It codes for CASSTGTGNSAFF.

The rearrangement links TRBV15 to TRBJ1-1, with TRBD1 matching over 8 bases. The CDR3 is 16 residues long. V lost 2 bases to trimming and J lost 1 base; unmatched junction nucleotides: 6. CDR1 and CDR2 from the germline V gene are LNHNV and YYDKDF (reference sequence). The CDR3 is CATSRPPGTGNTEAFF. Written as DNA, the CDR3 is TGTGCCACCAGCAGACCTCCCGGGACAGGGAACACTGAAGCTTTCTTT.

The count of this clone is one. The chain recombines TRBV5-1 with TRBJ1-5, with D possibly TRBD1 on 5 matching bases. Germline-derived CDR1 and CDR2 are SGHRS and YFSETQ. The CDR3 is made up of 14 amino acids. V gave up 0 bases and J gave up 5 bases, with 9 bases separating them. The CDR3 region is CASSLDGGYQPQHF. The CDR3 bases are TGCGCCAGCAGCTTGGATGGGGGGTATCAGCCCCAGCATTTT.

The J gene is TRBJ1-5, the V gene TRBV2, with D perhaps matching TRBD1 (6 bases). Trimming shortened V by 7 bases and J by 7 bases, and 17 bases separated the two germline ends. CDR1 and CDR2 (germline): SNHLY, FYNNEI. This CDR3 contains 14 residues. The CDR3 nucleotides are TGTGCCAGCACTCGGGACACAACGGGGCAGCCCCAGCATTTT. Translation gives CASTRDTTGQPQHF.

The CDR3 coding sequence is TGCGCCAGCAGCCCACAGACAGAGAACTATGGCTACACCTTC. It is translated as CASSPQTENYGYTF. The chain recombines TRBV5-1 with TRBJ1-2, with a tentative D call TRBD1 (5 bases). The germline CDR1 and CDR2 sequences are SGHRS and YFSETQ. The CDR3 contains 14 residues. Trimming stripped 4 bases from V and 2 bases from J, with 12 bases between.